The source of this TCR beta chain is a study of cytomegalovirus exposure and HLA in healthy donors. The germline V gene encodes CDR1 SNHLY and CDR2 FYNNEI. This CDR3 contains 14 residues. Trimming took 3 bases from V and 6 from J; bases not matched to a gene: 6. This PCR relied on a set of 60 Vbeta primers and 13 Jbeta primers. Produced via immunoSEQ multiplex PCR; TCRdb's table is partial and in-frame only. The data hold roughly 180,000 clones, with around 85% observed a single time. The chain has TRBV2 and TRBJ2-5; 8 bases map to TRBD1. The sample was PBMCs. This TCR was sampled from a man younger than 35 in good health and CMV-seropositive. The CDR3 DNA follows: TGTGCCAGCAGTGAGCCGGACAGGGTAAAGACCCAGTACTTC. Translated: CASSEPDRVKTQYF.